These 24 T cell receptor beta chains were all obtained from the same sample, sequenced in a study of blood T cell repertoires in COVID-19. This table comes from immunoSEQ multiplex PCR, and its TCRdb copy is limited to in-frame clones, with some not included. This sample has hundreds of thousands of clones, with approximately 88% found just once. The sequencing input was peripheral blood. The receptor set was obtained from a woman in her forties or fifties with COVID-19, enrolled during active disease.

V and J are TRBV2 and TRBJ1-2, with D uncertain. Germline CDR1 reads SNHLY; CDR2 reads FYNNEI. The CDR3 is 13 amino acids. Trimming pared 3 bases from V and 2 bases from J, leaving 7 bases between. The CDR3 bases are TGTGCCAGCAGTGAGCAGATCAACTATGGCTACACCTTC. This gives the protein CASSEQINYGYTF. The variable domain in full, completed from reference TRBV2 and TRBJ1-2, reads EPEVTQTPSHQVTQMGQEVILRCVPISNHLYFYWYRQILGQKVEFLVSFYNNEISEKSEIFDDQFSVERPDGSNFTLKIRSTKLEDSAMYFCASSEQINYGYTFGSGTRLTVV.

J is TRBJ1-2 and V is TRBV7-2; D uncertain. This CDR3 contains 15 residues. The germline CDR1 and CDR2 sequences are SGHTA and FQGNSA. Trimming pared 1 base from V and 6 bases from J, leaving 15 bases between. CDR3 residues: CASSLGPQLPDGYTF. The CDR3 DNA reads TGTGCCAGCAGCTTAGGGCCGCAATTACCCGATGGCTACACCTTC.

In its sample, this clone was seen a few times. V is TRBV11-2 and J is TRBJ1-3; no clear D. Germline V gene sequence: CDR1 SGHAT, CDR2 FQNNGV. The CDR3 covers 17 residues. Trimming took off 1 base at V and 0 bases at J, with 13 bases between the two ends. The CDR3: CASSLVIDMASGNTIYF. The CDR3, as DNA: TGTGCCAGCAGCTTAGTTATCGATATGGCCTCTGGAAACACCATATATTTT.

In its sample, this clone was seen once. The V and J genes are TRBV29-1 and TRBJ1-2; the match to TRBD1 covers 9 bases. This CDR3 region has 11 residues. V shed 6 bases and J 7 bases; nucleotides not matched to a gene: 3. CDR1 and CDR2 (germline): SQVTM, ANQGSEA. CDR3 residues: CSVLGQGGYTF. As DNA, the CDR3 is TGCAGCGTCCTGGGACAGGGTGGCTACACCTTC.

The J gene is TRBJ2-7, the V gene TRBV5-6; 7 bases are a match to TRBD1. CDR1 and CDR2 from the germline V gene are SGHDT and YYEEEE. With V trimmed by 1 base and J by 7 bases, 8 bases remained unmatched. The CDR3 consists of 14 residues. CDR3 amino acids: CASSLLTGDREQYF. CDR3 nucleotides: TGTGCCAGCAGCTTGCTAACAGGGGATAGAGAGCAGTACTTC.

This chain connects TRBV14 to TRBJ2-7; D not certain. V lost 0 bases, J lost 2 bases, and 8 bases lay in between. CDR1 and CDR2 from the germline V gene are SGHDN and FVKESK. The CDR3 is 14 amino acids. CDR3 residues: CASSQDPFTYEQYF. DNA of the CDR3: TGTGCCAGCAGCCAAGATCCCTTTACCTACGAGCAGTACTTC.

A few counts support this clone. The CDR3 DNA sequence: TGTGCCAGCAGTCGCGGGTCCCCTGTGGATACGCAGTATTTT. Residues: CASSRGSPVDTQYF. The V gene is TRBV6-6, the J gene TRBJ2-3; possibly TRBD2 for D (5 bases). The CDR3 length is 14 residues. V lost 5 bases to trimming and J lost 6 bases, with 15 bases between them. CDR1 MNHNY and CDR2 SVGAGI come from the germline V gene (reference sequence).

This chain links TRBV28 with TRBJ1-1; no clear D. Germline-derived CDR1 and CDR2 are MDHEN and SYDVKM. V lost 6 bases, J lost 0 bases, and 14 bases lay in between. This CDR3 has 15 amino acids. The DNA of the CDR3 is TGTGCCAGCAGACTCCAATATACAGTGAACACTGAAGCTTTCTTT. Its protein is CASRLQYTVNTEAFF.

The V call is TRBV11-3, the J call TRBJ2-1, with 8 bases matching TRBD1. Germline V lookup: CDR1 SGHNT, CDR2 YENEEA. The ends lost 5 bases at V and 4 bases at J; junction bases unmatched: 7. This CDR3 region has 15 residues. The CDR3: CASSRRQGAYNEQFF. CDR3 bases: TGTGCCAGCAGCCGACGTCAGGGGGCTTACAATGAGCAGTTCTTC.

This sequence joins TRBV30 and TRBJ1-5, with 9 bases matching TRBD1. This CDR3 spans 14 amino acids. CDR1 is GTSNPN and CDR2 is SVGIG in the germline V gene (reference sequence). With V trimmed by 4 bases and J by 3 bases, 4 bases remained unmatched. Here the CDR3 DNA reads TGTGCCTGGATGGGACAGGGCTTCAATCAGCCCCAGCATTTT. Residues: CAWMGQGFNQPQHF.

This clone was observed once. The V gene is TRBV7-2, the J gene TRBJ1-1; D call uncertain. The germline V gene encodes CDR1 SGHTA and CDR2 FQGNSA. V was shortened by 4 bases and J by 1 base, with 7 bases between the two germline ends. This CDR3 comprises 13 residues. The CDR3, as DNA: TGTGCCAGCAGCTCCCTCTCGAACACTGAAGCTTTCTTT. It is translated as CASSSLSNTEAFF.

The V and J genes are TRBV28 and TRBJ1-2; 7 bases are a match to TRBD1. The CDR3 extends over 15 amino acids. The trim removed 4 bases at V and 4 bases at J, leaving 9 bases unmatched. Germline V lookup: CDR1 MDHEN, CDR2 SYDVKM. CDR3 amino acids: CASSSRQGKRYGYTF. As DNA, the CDR3 is TGTGCCAGCAGTTCCCGACAGGGCAAACGCTATGGCTACACCTTC.

V and J are TRBV19 and TRBJ1-1; 8 bases map to TRBD1. This CDR3 has 14 residues. CDR1 LNHDA and CDR2 SQIVND come from the germline V gene (reference sequence). V shed 3 bases, J shed 5 bases, and the junction held 5 bases outside the gene matches. CDR3 residues: CASSIRGRGTEAFF. DNA for the CDR3: TGTGCCAGTAGTATCAGGGGGCGGGGAACTGAAGCTTTCTTT. Using reference TRBV19 and TRBJ1-1 for the parts outside the CDR3, the full variable domain is DGGITQSPKYLFRKEGQNVTLSCEQNLNHDAMYWYRQDPGQGLRLIYYSQIVNDFQKGDIAEGYSVSREKKESFPLTVTSAQKNPTAFYLCASSIRGRGTEAFFGQGTRLTVV.

The V and J genes are TRBV7-7 and TRBJ2-3; D possibly corresponds to TRBD1 (7 bases). The V end lost 1 base, the J end lost 6 bases, and 14 bases lay between the germline ends. Germline V gene lookup returns CDR1 SSHAT and CDR2 FNYEAQ (reference sequence). The CDR3 extends over 15 amino acids. CDR3 region: CASSLVSGGTDTQYF. CDR3 coding DNA: TGTGCCAGCAGCTTAGTATCAGGGGGGACGGATACGCAGTATTTT.

The chain is built from TRBV2 and TRBJ1-1; D is unresolved. CDR3 size: 16 residues. Trimming took off 2 bases at V and 5 bases at J, with 18 bases between the two ends. Germline CDR1 is SNHLY and CDR2 is FYNNEI. The CDR3 DNA reads as TGTGCCAGCAGTGAACGACTAATTAGGTGGAGGACTGAAGCTTTCTTT. This sequence encodes CASSERLIRWRTEAFF.

The V call is TRBV18, the J call TRBJ1-6, with D maybe TRBD1 (6 bases). Germline CDR1 and CDR2: KGHSH and LQKENI. Trimming took 2 bases from V and 5 from J, leaving 13 bases between them. The CDR3 loop spans 16 amino acids. CDR3 region: CASSPNPGQNNSPLHF. The CDR3 coding sequence is TGTGCCAGCTCACCAAATCCTGGACAGAATAATTCACCCCTCCACTTT.

The V and J genes are TRBV19 and TRBJ2-7; 8 positions agree with TRBD2. The V gene end was trimmed by 7 bases and the J gene end by 3 bases; junction bases not matched to a gene: 11. Germline CDR1 and CDR2: LNHDA and SQIVND (reference sequence). The CDR3 has 15 amino acids. In nucleotides, the CDR3 is TGTGCCAGTACCCGAAGCGGGGGAGGTTTCTACGAGCAGTACTTC. This encodes CASTRSGGGFYEQYF. Complete variable domain (other parts from reference TRBV19 and TRBJ2-7): DGGITQSPKYLFRKEGQNVTLSCEQNLNHDAMYWYRQDPGQGLRLIYYSQIVNDFQKGDIAEGYSVSREKKESFPLTVTSAQKNPTAFYLCASTRSGGGFYEQYFGPGTRLTVT.

V is TRBV5-1 and J is TRBJ1-1; no definite D call. Deletions cut 0 bases from V and 5 bases from J, with 8 bases between. CDR3 size: 13 residues. Germline V gene data show CDR1 as SGHRS and CDR2 as YFSETQ. The CDR3 region is CASSLAGETEAFF. CDR3 DNA sequence: TGCGCCAGCAGCTTGGCCGGGGAGACTGAAGCTTTCTTT.

This clone was recorded once. In this CDR3 the conserved last residue, phenylalanine or tryptophan, is missing, so a read error is likely. The chain combines TRBV3-1 (or the pseudogene TRBV3-2) with TRBJ1-2; TRBD1 might be the D (5 bases). With 0 bases removed from V and 8 bases from J, the gap between germline ends came to 13 bases. This CDR3 comprises 14 residues. Germline V gives CDR1 LGHDT, CDR2 YNNKEL (reference sequence). Here the CDR3 DNA reads TGTGCCAGCAGCCAAGATGGGGCAGGTAGAGGCTACACCCTC. Its protein is CASSQDGAGRGYTL.

This rearrangement joins TRBV7-9 to TRBJ2-7, with D possibly matching TRBD2 (6 bases). The CDR3 is 12 residues long. With 5 bases removed from V and 7 bases from J, the gap between germline ends came to 12 bases. CDR1 and CDR2 from the germline V gene are SEHNR and FQNEAQ (reference sequence). In DNA form, the CDR3 reads TGTGCCAGCAGCCCCGGGGGTATGGAGCAGTACTTC. It translates to CASSPGGMEQYF.

The chain links TRBV5-6 to TRBJ1-2; no definite D call. Trimming removed 2 bases from V and 3 bases from J, with 8 bases in between. CDR1 SGHDT and CDR2 YYEEEE come from the germline V gene. CDR3 length equals 13 residues. For the CDR3, the DNA is TGTGCCAGCAGCTTAAGGACTCACTATGGCTACACCTTC. Its translation is CASSLRTHYGYTF.

V and J are TRBV7-9 and TRBJ2-1; 8 bases map to TRBD1. Germline V CDR1 and CDR2: SEHNR, FQNEAQ (reference sequence). Unmatched junction bases numbered 8, after V lost 5 bases and J lost 5 bases. The CDR3 length is 15 residues. CDR3 sequence (DNA): TGTGCCAGCAGCCTCCGATTGACAGGGGACAATGAGCAGTTCTTC. It is translated as CASSLRLTGDNEQFF.

The rearrangement joins TRBV15 to TRBJ1-3; 8 bases are shared with TRBD1. Trimming at V came to 8 bases and at J to 1 base, leaving 4 bases not matched to a gene. Germline-derived CDR1 and CDR2 are LNHNV and YYDKDF (reference sequence). The CDR3 has 14 residues. CDR3 loop: CATQDRESGNTIYF. Written as DNA, the CDR3 is TGTGCCACCCAGGACAGGGAGTCTGGAAACACCATATATTTT.

J is TRBJ2-2 and V is TRBV29-1; D is uncertain. CDR1 and CDR2 (germline): SQVTM, ANQGSEA. The CDR3 totals 13 residues. Trimming took 6 bases from V and 4 from J, leaving 12 bases between them. The CDR3, as DNA: TGCAGCGTCTATGGGTCGGGCACCGGGGAGCTGTTTTTT. It specifies CSVYGSGTGELFF.